A single sample is the source of the 21 T cell receptor beta chains below, sequenced in a study of cytomegalovirus exposure and HLA in healthy donors (dated by TCRdb to 2016 to 2017). Preparation of the library involved the immunoSEQ multiplex PCR assay. A mixture of 60 forward primers for TCR Vbeta segments and 13 reverse primers for TCR Jbeta segments was used in the multiplex PCR. TCRdb took this table from immuneACCESS and kept in-frame rearrangements with V and J called. Such tables lack part of the clones; where checked against another copy, unresolved V genes explain under half of the gap, and the rest is unexplained. The sample contains more than 100,000 clones, 60% to 85% of them found a single time. The ten largest clones capture 1.8% of the sample. What was sequenced was PBMCs. The receptors stem from a female donor in good health and CMV-seropositive.

The CDR3 protein is CASRRGTGDGYTF. In DNA, the CDR3 is TGTGCCAGCAGACGAGGGACAGGGGATGGCTACACCTTC. The V and J genes are TRBV6-5 and TRBJ1-2; TRBD1 matches 10 bases. CDR3 length: 13 residues. The germline CDR1 and CDR2 sequences are MNHEY and SVGAGI. V was pared by 6 bases and J by 6 bases, with 4 bases of the junction left unmatched.

The chain joins TRBV7-2 to TRBJ2-7; 11 nucleotides line up with TRBD2. The V gene's germline CDR1 is SGHTA and CDR2 FQGNSA. CDR3 length: 14 residues. J gave up 4 bases and V 3 bases, and 2 bases lay outside the gene matches. Here the CDR3 DNA reads TGTGCCAGCAGCTTCGGACTAGCGGGTTACGAGCAGTACTTC. This encodes CASSFGLAGYEQYF. The whole variable domain, filled in from reference TRBV7-2 and TRBJ2-7, reads GAGVSQSPSNKVTEKGKDVELRCDPISGHTALYWYRQSLGQGLEFLIYFQGNSAPDKSGLPSDRFSAERTGGSVSTLTIQRTQQEDSAVYLCASSFGLAGYEQYFGPGTRLTVT.

Only one count was recorded for this clone. The genes are TRBV5-4 and TRBJ1-2; tentative D call: TRBD1 (6 bases). The CDR3 sequence is 15 residues long. The germline V gene encodes CDR1 SGHNT and CDR2 YYREEE (reference sequence). Trimming pared 3 bases from V and 6 bases from J, leaving 18 bases between. Here the CDR3 reads CASSSPGGRVHGYTF. As DNA, the CDR3 is TGTGCCAGCAGCTCGCCGGGGGGGCGTGTTCATGGCTACACCTTC.

This chain joins TRBV2 and TRBJ2-7; a possible D gene is TRBD2 (5 bases). This CDR3 comprises 15 residues. The V gene's germline CDR1 is SNHLY and CDR2 FYNNEI. Trimming stripped 1 base from V and 5 bases from J, with 15 bases between. The CDR3 DNA reads TGTGCCAGCAGTGAAGAAGGAGGCTGGGCGAACGAGCAGTACTTC. Its translation: CASSEEGGWANEQYF. Drawing the rest from reference TRBV2 and TRBJ2-7, the complete variable domain is EPEVTQTPSHQVTQMGQEVILRCVPISNHLYFYWYRQILGQKVEFLVSFYNNEISEKSEIFDDQFSVERPDGSNFTLKIRSTKLEDSAMYFCASSEEGGWANEQYFGPGTRLTVT.

The chain is built from TRBV11-2 and TRBJ2-1; perhaps TRBD1 as D (6 bases). V was clipped by 5 bases and J by 8 bases, with 16 bases between them. CDR3 length equals 14 residues. The germline V gene encodes CDR1 SGHAT and CDR2 FQNNGV. CDR3 coding DNA: TGTGCCAGCAGCCCGTACACTGGGGGCGATGAGCAGTTCTTC. This gives the protein CASSPYTGGDEQFF.

The chain has TRBV28 and TRBJ1-4; maybe TRBD1 (6 bases). The CDR3 length is 13 residues. Trimming pared 2 bases from V and 14 bases from J, leaving 15 bases between. The germline gives CDR1 MDHEN, CDR2 SYDVKM. CDR3 loop: CASSLDQGLKLFF. The DNA for the CDR3 is TGTGCCAGCAGTTTAGACCAGGGGTTAAAGCTGTTTTTT.

The chain has TRBV10-1 and TRBJ2-1; perhaps TRBD2 as D (6 bases). The CDR3 loop spans 16 amino acids. Germline V gene sequence: CDR1 WNHNN, CDR2 SYGVQD (reference sequence). With 0 bases removed from V and 3 bases from J, the gap between germline ends came to 12 bases. The CDR3 region has the DNA TGCGCCAGCAGTGAGTCAGGAGGGAGAGTCTACAATGAGCAGTTCTTC. Amino acids: CASSESGGRVYNEQFF.

The V and J genes are TRBV6-5 and TRBJ2-1; D might be TRBD1 (6 bases). The CDR3 is made up of 13 amino acids. The germline V gene has CDR1 MNHEY and CDR2 SVGAGI. V dropped 4 bases and J dropped 3 bases, with 7 bases sitting between them. The CDR3 here is CASSWDNYNEQFF. The CDR3 DNA reads as TGTGCCAGCAGTTGGGACAACTACAATGAGCAGTTCTTC.

The sample holds one count of this clone. This rearrangement joins TRBV28 to TRBJ2-3, with D maybe TRBD2 (6 bases). CDR1 is MDHEN and CDR2 is SYDVKM in the germline V gene. Trimming took off 3 bases at V and 3 bases at J, with 16 bases between the two ends. CDR3 length equals 16 residues. The CDR3 region is CASSFLGGGGTDTQYF. In nucleotides, the CDR3 is TGTGCCAGCAGTTTCCTCGGAGGCGGAGGGACAGATACGCAGTATTTT. The whole variable domain, filled in from reference TRBV28 and TRBJ2-3, reads DVKVTQSSRYLVKRTGEKVFLECVQDMDHENMFWYRQDPGLGLRLIYFSYDVKMKEKGDIPEGYSVSREKKERFSLILESASTNQTSMYLCASSFLGGGGTDTQYFGPGTRLTVL.

The chain has TRBV6-1 and TRBJ2-1; 8 positions match TRBD2. Germline-derived CDR1 and CDR2 are MNHNS and SASEGT. Losses at the gene ends were 4 bases for V and 6 bases for J; bases not matched to a gene: 11. The CDR3 sequence is 16 residues long. The CDR3 spells CASSAMRLAIFNEQFF. CDR3 bases: TGTGCCAGCAGTGCAATGCGACTAGCGATCTTCAATGAGCAGTTCTTC.

This clone was seen a few times. The chain joins TRBV7-9 to TRBJ1-5; no reliable D call. Trimming pared 2 bases from V and 9 bases from J, leaving 20 bases between. Germline CDR1 and CDR2: SEHNR and FQNEAQ (reference sequence). The CDR3 loop spans 16 amino acids. CDR3 DNA sequence: TGTGCCAGCAGCTTACGCGTTAACCCCTCCTTTCGGCCCCAGCATTTT. The encoded protein is CASSLRVNPSFRPQHF.

This clone was detected only a few times. The gene calls are TRBV7-8 and TRBJ1-1, with TRBD1 identical over 9 bases. Germline-derived CDR1 and CDR2 are SGHVS and FQNEAQ. The V and J ends lost 0 bases and 1 base, in that order; junction bases with no gene match: 0. The CDR3 contains 15 residues. This CDR3 reads CASSLADRGNTEAFF. In DNA form, the CDR3 reads TGTGCCAGCAGCTTAGCGGACAGGGGGAACACTGAAGCTTTCTTT. Variable domain in full (rest from reference TRBV7-8 and TRBJ1-1): GAGVSQSPRYKVAKRGQDVALRCDPISGHVSLFWYQQALGQGPEFLTYFQNEAQLDKSGLPSDRFFAERPEGSVSTLKIQRTQQEDSAVYLCASSLADRGNTEAFFGQGTRLTVV.

The chain links TRBV20-1 to TRBJ2-7; D remains ambiguous. The CDR3 has 11 amino acids. Germline loops: CDR1 DFQATT, CDR2 SNEGSKA (reference sequence). V was shortened by 5 bases and J by 7 bases, with 12 bases between the two germline ends. CDR3 in amino acids: CSARAPREQYF. The CDR3, as DNA: TGCAGTGCTCGAGCCCCCAGAGAGCAGTACTTC.

V and J are TRBV7-8 and TRBJ1-5, with TRBD1 identical over 7 bases. Germline CDR1 is SGHVS and CDR2 is FQNEAQ. CDR3 length: 17 amino acids. After removal of 2 bases from V and 5 bases from J, the junction contained 12 bases not matched to a gene. The CDR3 bases are TGTGCCAGCAGCTTAAGAGAAGGGACAGCGGGAGATCAGCCCCAGCATTTT. Translation gives CASSLREGTAGDQPQHF.

Points on this clone: Sequence at one end of the junction differs from germline and may be a read error. The rearrangement links TRBV7-9 to TRBJ1-2; 7 bases are shared with TRBD1. The CDR3 sequence is 12 residues long. CDR1 SEHNR and CDR2 FQNEAQ come from the germline V gene (reference sequence). The chain's CDR3 is CSSSWDPGQTNF. CDR3 DNA: TGTTCCAGCAGCTGGGACCCGGGACAGACCAACTTC.

This clone has just a few counts. This chain connects TRBV30 to TRBJ1-2; D might be TRBD1 (5 bases). Germline assignment: CDR1 GTSNPN and CDR2 SVGIG (reference sequence). The CDR3 sequence is 14 residues long. With 4 bases removed from V and 4 bases from J, the gap between germline ends came to 16 bases. The CDR3 is CAWTQRDLAYGYTF. Written as DNA, the CDR3 is TGTGCCTGGACGCAAAGGGACTTAGCCTATGGCTACACCTTC.

This chain connects TRBV7-3 to TRBJ2-1; 9 bases agree with TRBD2. V was clipped by 5 bases and J by 0 bases; unmatched bases: 2. The CDR3 is 15 amino acids. CDR1 SGHTA and CDR2 FQGTGA come from the germline V gene. The DNA for the CDR3 is TGTGCCAGCAGCCCTAGCGGGGTCTCCTACAATGAGCAGTTCTTC. Its protein is CASSPSGVSYNEQFF.

The J gene is TRBJ2-1, the V gene TRBV11-2, with TRBD2 matching 11 bases. CDR1 and CDR2 (germline): SGHAT, FQNNGV. The CDR3 spans 13 residues. After removal of 5 bases from V and 11 bases from J, the junction contained 5 bases not matched to a gene. The CDR3 sequence: CASSDRLAGKQFF. CDR3 coding DNA: TGTGCCAGCAGCGACCGACTAGCGGGAAAGCAGTTCTTC.

The chain uses TRBV20-1 and TRBJ1-1, with D possibly TRBD1 on 6 matching bases. CDR1 and CDR2 from the germline V gene are DFQATT and SNEGSKA (reference sequence). Trimming stripped 6 bases from V and 7 bases from J, with 12 bases between. The CDR3 covers 11 residues. Here the CDR3 reads CSATDSYEAFF. The CDR3 coding sequence is TGCAGTGCCACGGACAGCTATGAAGCTTTCTTT.

This rearrangement joins TRBV18 to TRBJ1-1, with TRBD1 matching over 7 bases. V lost 6 bases, J lost 2 bases, and 6 bases stayed unmatched. This CDR3 region has 14 residues. Germline V gene lookup returns CDR1 KGHSH and CDR2 LQKENI. CDR3 protein: CASSRGTENTEAFF. The CDR3 DNA sequence: TGTGCCAGCTCCCGCGGGACAGAAAACACTGAAGCTTTCTTT.

The genes are TRBV25-1 and TRBJ1-5; 7 bases are a match to TRBD1. This CDR3 region has 14 residues. The germline gives CDR1 MGHDK, CDR2 SYGVNS. After removal of 2 bases from V and 2 bases from J, the junction contained 0 bases not matched to a gene. CDR3 amino acids: CASSEQGGNQPQHF. The CDR3 nucleotides read TGTGCCAGCAGTGAACAGGGGGGCAATCAGCCCCAGCATTTT.